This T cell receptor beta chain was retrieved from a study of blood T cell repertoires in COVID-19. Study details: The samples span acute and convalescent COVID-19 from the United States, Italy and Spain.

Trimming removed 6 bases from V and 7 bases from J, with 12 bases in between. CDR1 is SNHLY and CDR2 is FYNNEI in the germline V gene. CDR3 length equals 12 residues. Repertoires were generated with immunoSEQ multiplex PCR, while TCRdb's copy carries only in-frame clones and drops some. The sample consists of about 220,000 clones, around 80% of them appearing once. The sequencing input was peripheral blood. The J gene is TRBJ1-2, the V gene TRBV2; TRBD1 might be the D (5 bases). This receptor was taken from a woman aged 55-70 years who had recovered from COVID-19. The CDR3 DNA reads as TGTGCCAGCAGGCTTGACAGCTCTGGCTACACCTTC. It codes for CASRLDSSGYTF.